Following are 24 T cell receptor beta chains from one sample sequenced in a study of shared clonotypes between healthy human individuals (dated by TCRdb to 2018 to 2021). CD8 naive samples were obtained by positive selection for CCR7 among CD45RO-negative cells, yielding a CD45RA+CCR7+ population from which TemRA cells were excluded. Library construction relied on the immunoSEQ multiplex PCR assay. TCRdb mirrors the immuneACCESS table, restricted to in-frame sequences. Some clones are absent from its copies; in checked studies, under half trace to an unresolved V gene, and the reason for the others is unknown. Within this sample are roughly 1,800,000 clones, with approximately 95% of them counted one time only. The biggest ten clones account for more than 0.95% of the sample. The sample was naive CD8+ T cells sorted from blood. Read against the paper, the sample's cell subset or site label means: CD45RA+CCR7+. These receptors came from a man aged 18 to 30 in good health.

The chain recombines TRBV6-6 with TRBJ2-3; D perhaps matches TRBD2 (6 bases). Germline V CDR1 and CDR2: MNHNY, SVGAGI (reference sequence). This CDR3 is built from 15 residues. V was clipped by 8 bases and J by 0 bases, with 15 bases between them. The CDR3 sequence is CASEIVRESTDTQYF. CDR3 nucleotide sequence: TGTGCCAGCGAAATAGTCCGGGAGAGCACAGATACGCAGTATTTT.

The V call is TRBV27, the J call TRBJ2-3, with TRBD2 identical over 9 bases. Germline trimming cut 5 bases from V and 5 bases from J; bases unmatched to any gene: 11. The CDR3 runs to 16 residues. Germline values: CDR1 MNHEY, CDR2 SMNVEV (reference sequence). CDR3 protein: CASSVSAGGPGDTQYF. The CDR3 DNA is TGTGCCAGCAGTGTTTCCGCGGGGGGGCCAGGAGATACGCAGTATTTT.

This sequence joins TRBV6-1 and TRBJ2-1, with a weak D call TRBD2 (5 bases). Trimming stripped 2 bases from V and 8 bases from J, with 13 bases between. From germline, CDR1 is MNHNS and CDR2 SASEGT. The CDR3 sequence is 14 residues long. Here the CDR3 reads CASSETGREHEQFF. As DNA, the CDR3 is TGTGCCAGCAGTGAAACCGGTAGGGAGCATGAGCAGTTCTTC.

This chain joins TRBV11-3 and TRBJ2-7; D unresolved. This CDR3 has 16 amino acids. Trimming pared 0 bases from V and 0 bases from J, leaving 12 bases between. CDR1 and CDR2 from the germline V gene are SGHNT and YENEEA. CDR3 bases: TGTGCCAGCAGCTTAGAAGGCAGGCCCCGCTCCTACGAGCAGTACTTC. Residues: CASSLEGRPRSYEQYF.

V and J are TRBV9 and TRBJ1-5; D may be TRBD1 (5 bases). The CDR3 loop spans 14 amino acids. The V gene's germline CDR1 is SGDLS and CDR2 YYNGEE. The V end lost 3 bases, the J end lost 1 base, and 8 bases lay between the germline ends. The CDR3 protein is CASSAWGSNQPQHF. In nucleotides, the CDR3 is TGTGCCAGCAGCGCCTGGGGGAGCAATCAGCCCCAGCATTTT.

Details on this clone: Distinct nucleotide sequences in the sample also encode this CDR3. The chain has TRBV10-2 and TRBJ2-7; D is uncertain. The CDR3 extends over 11 amino acids. Germline V lookup: CDR1 WSHSY, CDR2 SAAADI. Trimming took 6 bases from V and 0 from J, leaving 3 bases between them. The CDR3 region is CASRDSYEQYF. The CDR3 nucleotides read TGCGCCAGCAGAGACTCCTACGAGCAGTACTTC.

V usage is TRBV27 and J usage is TRBJ2-7, with TRBD2 as a possible D gene (6 bases). The CDR3 runs 13 residues. The V and J ends lost 8 bases and 2 bases respectively, with 13 bases between them. Germline V CDR1 and CDR2: MNHEY, SMNVEV (reference sequence). CDR3 sequence (DNA): TGTGCCAGCGGAGGGGAAAGGGCCTACGAGCAGTACTTC. It translates to CASGGERAYEQYF.

The chain joins TRBV5-5 to TRBJ1-5; 9 nucleotides match TRBD1. With V trimmed by 1 base and J by 6 bases, 2 bases remained unmatched. Germline CDR1 is SGHKS and CDR2 is YYEKEE (reference sequence). The CDR3 spans 14 residues. CDR3 bases: TGTGCCAGCAGCTTGACAGGGGGCGGTCAGCCCCAGCATTTT. Residues: CASSLTGGGQPQHF.

V and J are TRBV27 and TRBJ2-7; 7 bases align to TRBD1. J gave up 7 bases and V 2 bases, and 8 bases lay outside the gene matches. The germline gives CDR1 MNHEY, CDR2 SMNVEV (reference sequence). The CDR3 extends over 14 amino acids. CDR3 in amino acids: CASSLVGGAGEQYF. The CDR3 bases are TGTGCCAGCAGTTTAGTAGGGGGCGCTGGGGAGCAGTACTTC.

J is TRBJ2-3 and V is TRBV4-3, with 11 bases matching TRBD2. The V gene end was trimmed by 3 bases and the J gene end by 0 bases; junction bases not matched to a gene: 5. This CDR3 is built from 17 residues. Germline CDR1 is LGHNA and CDR2 is YSLEER. CDR3 bases: TGCGCCAGCAGCCACGGACTAGCGGGTAGTAGCACAGATACGCAGTATTTT. Amino acid sequence: CASSHGLAGSSTDTQYF.

The V gene is TRBV25-1, the J gene TRBJ2-7; D is uncertain. Germline V CDR1 and CDR2: MGHDK, SYGVNS. Trimming stripped 1 base from V and 5 bases from J, with 3 bases between. The CDR3 length is 11 residues. The CDR3 loop reads CASSEWDEQYF. For the CDR3, the DNA is TGTGCCAGCAGTGAATGGGACGAGCAGTACTTC.

This chain links TRBV7-8 with TRBJ1-6; 8 nucleotides match TRBD1. The V gene end was trimmed by 4 bases and the J gene end by 8 bases; junction bases not matched to a gene: 4. The germline V gene encodes CDR1 SGHVS and CDR2 FQNEAQ. The CDR3 length is 14 residues. Here the CDR3 DNA reads TGTGCCAGCAGCTATCGGACAGGGTATTCACCCCTCCACTTT. Its protein is CASSYRTGYSPLHF. Drawing the rest from reference TRBV7-8 and TRBJ1-6, the complete variable domain is GAGVSQSPRYKVAKRGQDVALRCDPISGHVSLFWYQQALGQGPEFLTYFQNEAQLDKSGLPSDRFFAERPEGSVSTLKIQRTQQEDSAVYLCASSYRTGYSPLHFGNGTRLTVT.

The chain uses TRBV5-1 and TRBJ2-1; 7 positions match TRBD2. CDR1 and CDR2 (germline): SGHRS, YFSETQ. This CDR3 spans 16 amino acids. The trim removed 3 bases at V and 4 bases at J, leaving 10 bases unmatched. The CDR3 region is CASSSPLGGGYNEQFF. The CDR3, as DNA: TGCGCCAGCAGCTCCCCCCTTGGGGGGGGGTACAATGAGCAGTTCTTC.

The count of this clone is one. The V gene is TRBV30, the J gene TRBJ2-7; D is ambiguous. This CDR3 comprises 12 residues. V was cut by 2 bases and J by 3 bases, with 8 bases left in between. Germline V CDR1 and CDR2: GTSNPN, SVGIG (reference sequence). The CDR3 DNA reads as TGTGCCTGGAGTCGGTTCGACTACGAGCAGTACTTC. It translates to CAWSRFDYEQYF.

Regarding this clone: Different DNA sequences within this sample yield the same CDR3. The chain carries TRBV5-5 and TRBJ2-7; D remains unclear. The CDR3 is made up of 12 amino acids. V shed 4 bases and J shed 1 base, with 6 bases lying between them. Germline CDR1 and CDR2: SGHKS and YYEKEE (reference sequence). In nucleotides, the CDR3 is TGTGCCAGCAGCCTTAGTTCCTACGAGCAGTACTTC. As protein: CASSLSSYEQYF.

The chain joins TRBV30 to TRBJ1-1; D is undetermined. Per germline, CDR1 GTSNPN and CDR2 SVGIG (reference sequence). The CDR3 runs 12 residues. V was clipped by 3 bases and J by 6 bases, with 11 bases between them. CDR3 protein: CAWSFWEAEAFF. The CDR3, as DNA: TGTGCCTGGAGCTTTTGGGAGGCTGAAGCTTTCTTT.

The chain recombines TRBV30 with TRBJ2-2; D is undetermined. The length of the CDR3 is 14 residues. Germline assignment: CDR1 GTSNPN and CDR2 SVGIG (reference sequence). With 2 bases removed from V and 0 bases from J, the gap between germline ends came to 7 bases. The CDR3 nucleotides are TGTGCCTGGAGTAGGGTTGCGAACACCGGGGAGCTGTTTTTT. Protein: CAWSRVANTGELFF.

The chain joins TRBV6-5 to TRBJ1-1; tentative D call: TRBD1 (5 bases). Germline values: CDR1 MNHEY, CDR2 SVGAGI. This CDR3 is built from 16 residues. Trimming removed 2 bases at V and 2 bases at J, with 15 bases between. CDR3 DNA: TGTGCCAGCAGTTACGCGAGTTCAGGGTTTAACACTGAAGCTTTCTTT. It specifies CASSYASSGFNTEAFF.

Details on this clone: The sample contains more than one DNA sequence encoding this CDR3. The chain couples TRBV4-1 to TRBJ2-2, with D unresolved. The CDR3 runs to 15 residues. Trimming cost V 4 bases and J 1 base, with 10 bases left between them. The germline CDR1 and CDR2 sequences are MGHRA and YSYEKL. CDR3 sequence reads: CASSPDIGNTGELFF. CDR3 DNA: TGCGCCAGCAGCCCAGACATCGGGAACACCGGGGAGCTGTTTTTT.

This chain links TRBV19 with TRBJ2-7; possibly TRBD2 for D (5 bases). Trimming took off 3 bases at V and 2 bases at J, with 8 bases between the two ends. Germline CDR1 is LNHDA and CDR2 is SQIVND (reference sequence). The CDR3 totals 13 residues. The CDR3 reads CASSIRGTYEQYF. Written as DNA, the CDR3 is TGTGCCAGTAGTATTCGGGGTACCTACGAGCAGTACTTC.

This rearrangement joins TRBV27 to TRBJ2-5, with D hard to call. With 4 bases removed from V and 1 base from J, the gap between germline ends came to 16 bases. This CDR3 is built from 16 residues. Germline V CDR1 and CDR2: MNHEY, SMNVEV (reference sequence). CDR3 nucleotide sequence: TGTGCCAGCAGTTCCCGGCGATGGGGAAGCCAAGAGACCCAGTACTTC. It translates to CASSSRRWGSQETQYF.

The chain has TRBV7-9 and TRBJ2-2; 9 bases are shared with TRBD2. J was trimmed by 3 bases and V by 6 bases; bases with no gene match: 8. Germline V gives CDR1 SEHNR, CDR2 FQNEAQ (reference sequence). This CDR3 has 16 amino acids. The DNA of the CDR3 is TGTGCCAGCAGTCAACCGGGACTAGCACACACCGGGGAGCTGTTTTTT. It translates to CASSQPGLAHTGELFF.

The chain is built from TRBV27 and TRBJ2-3, with a tentative D call TRBD2 (5 bases). The germline CDR1 and CDR2 sequences are MNHEY and SMNVEV (reference sequence). V dropped 6 bases and J dropped 1 base, with 11 bases sitting between them. The CDR3 totals 14 residues. The CDR3 loop is CASRFTGGTDTQYF. In DNA, the CDR3 is TGTGCCAGCAGGTTCACCGGGGGCACAGATACGCAGTATTTT.

The chain employs TRBV30 and TRBJ2-7; no clear D gene. The V gene lost 1 base and the J gene lost 3 bases, with 13 bases spanning the gap. Germline loops: CDR1 GTSNPN, CDR2 SVGIG (reference sequence). The CDR3 has 14 amino acids. The CDR3 DNA sequence: TGTGCCTGGAGTGGAATTAATTGGCACTACGAGCAGTACTTC. This sequence encodes CAWSGINWHYEQYF.